This T cell receptor (beta chain) is from a study of shared clonotypes between healthy human individuals. Whole-study results and caveats: Incomplete sequencing of sorted subsets was indicated by rarefaction despite large depth. Richness estimates generally favored naive over memory subsets. The four-donor shared clonotypes exceeded non-shared clonotypes in generation probability, with non-shared ones scoring lower.

The germline CDR1 and CDR2 sequences are SEHNR and FQNEAQ (reference sequence). The CDR3 covers 19 residues. V shed 6 bases and J 3 bases; nucleotides not matched to a gene: 15. TCRdb keeps only in-frame clones here, not all; method: immunoSEQ multiplex PCR. The table has around 640,000 clones, about 96% seen once. CD45RO-negative, CCR7-positively selected cells formed the naive CD8 fraction, excluding terminally differentiated effector memory CD45RA+ cells. This clone has only one observation. Its antigen is as yet unknown. This chain joins TRBV7-9 and TRBJ2-2, with TRBD1 matching 11 bases. The sample consisted of naive CD8+ T cells sorted from blood. The clonotype originates from a woman aged 25 to 39 in good health. For the CDR3, the DNA is TGTGCCAGCAGTTTACCGGGACAGGGGGTTCTTTCGGACACCGGGGAGCTGTTTTTT. It yields the protein CASSLPGQGVLSDTGELFF. The full variable domain, completed using reference TRBV7-9 and TRBJ2-2, is DTGVSQNPRHKITKRGQNVTFRCDPISEHNRLYWYRQTLGQGPEFLTYFQNEAQLEKSRLLSDRFSAERPKGSFSTLEIQRTEQGDSAMYLCASSLPGQGVLSDTGELFFGEGSRLTVL.